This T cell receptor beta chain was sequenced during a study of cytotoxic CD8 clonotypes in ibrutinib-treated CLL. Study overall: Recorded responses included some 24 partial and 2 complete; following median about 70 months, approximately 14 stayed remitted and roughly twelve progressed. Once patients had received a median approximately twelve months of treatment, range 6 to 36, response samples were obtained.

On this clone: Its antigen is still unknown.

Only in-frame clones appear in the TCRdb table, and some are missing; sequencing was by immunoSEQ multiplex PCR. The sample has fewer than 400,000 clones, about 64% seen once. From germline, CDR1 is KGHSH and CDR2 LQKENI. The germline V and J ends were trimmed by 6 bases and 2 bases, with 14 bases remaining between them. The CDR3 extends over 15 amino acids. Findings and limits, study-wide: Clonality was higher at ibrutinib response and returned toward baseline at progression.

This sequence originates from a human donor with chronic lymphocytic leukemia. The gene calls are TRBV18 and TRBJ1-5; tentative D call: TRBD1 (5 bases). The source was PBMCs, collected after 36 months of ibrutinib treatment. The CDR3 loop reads CASSFRVGGNQPQHF. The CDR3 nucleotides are TGTGCCAGCTCGTTCCGGGTGGGGGGCAATCAGCCCCAGCATTTT.